A single sample is the source of the 8 T cell receptor beta chains below, sequenced in a study of cytomegalovirus exposure and HLA in healthy donors. Primers for the PCR totalled 60 Vbeta and 13 Jbeta. Here immunoSEQ multiplex PCR was the method, and the copy in TCRdb shows in-frame clones only, minus some. The repertoire holds approximately 97,000 clones, with 81% as singletons. What was sequenced was PBMCs. The receptors come from a man aged 40-49 years in good health and CMV-seropositive.

The J gene is TRBJ2-6, the V gene TRBV21-1; TRBD2, as called in the table, went unchecked against the DNA. TRBV21-1 corresponds to a pseudogene. The CDR3 length is 17 residues. The CDR3 loop is CASSNSTASSGANVLTF. In DNA form, the CDR3 reads TGTGCCAGCAGCAATAGCACGGCCTCCTCTGGGGCCAACGTCCTGACTTTC.

The J gene is TRBJ2-7, the V gene TRBV6-5, with D unresolved. The germline CDR1 and CDR2 sequences are MNHEY and SVGAGI. The CDR3 contains 12 residues. V was pared by 6 bases and J by 7 bases, with 13 bases between. CDR3 in DNA: TGTGCCAGCAGCTCCTCTTTGAGAGAGCAGTACTTC. It is translated as CASSSSLREQYF.

The V gene is TRBV7-2, the J gene TRBJ1-5; D unclear. Trimming left V 1 base short and J 0 bases short, with 7 bases between. Germline V lookup: CDR1 SGHTA, CDR2 FQGNSA. This CDR3 is built from 15 residues. The CDR3 region is CASSLEGLSNQPQHF. DNA of the CDR3: TGTGCCAGCAGCTTAGAAGGACTTAGCAATCAGCCCCAGCATTTT.

The V gene is TRBV5-1, the J gene TRBJ1-2; D call uncertain. The V and J ends lost 2 bases and 8 bases respectively, with 13 bases between them. The CDR3 loop spans 13 amino acids. Germline CDR1 SGHRS, CDR2 YFSETQ. The CDR3 here is CASSFGPQKGYTF. Here the CDR3 DNA reads TGCGCCAGCAGCTTTGGCCCCCAGAAGGGCTACACCTTC.

This sequence joins TRBV11-2 and TRBJ2-1; no definite D call. Trimming took 4 bases from V and 7 from J, leaving 20 bases between them. The CDR3 is 16 residues long. Germline V gene sequence: CDR1 SGHAT, CDR2 FQNNGV. CDR3 coding DNA: TGTGCCAGCAGCTCCGGTTCGCGACTGCCGGAGAATGAGCAGTTCTTC. Translation: CASSSGSRLPENEQFF.

This clone appeared a few times. The chain recombines TRBV5-4 with TRBJ2-6; 9 bases match TRBD1. CDR3 length equals 16 residues. The V and J ends lost 4 bases and 3 bases, in that order; junction bases with no gene match: 5. Germline V gives CDR1 SGHNT, CDR2 YYREEE (reference sequence). CDR3 in DNA: TGTGCCAGCAGCATACAGGGGGCGGGTGGGGCCAACGTCCTGACTTTC. Amino acid sequence: CASSIQGAGGANVLTF.

The rearrangement links TRBV20-1 to TRBJ1-1; D remains ambiguous. V was cut by 6 bases and J by 6 bases, with 11 bases left in between. The CDR3 extends over 11 amino acids. Germline CDR1 and CDR2: DFQATT and SNEGSKA (reference sequence). The CDR3 loop is CSAPSGPEAFF. The CDR3, as DNA: TGCAGTGCCCCCTCTGGGCCTGAAGCTTTCTTT.

J is TRBJ1-1 and V is TRBV29-1, with D possibly TRBD1 on 5 matching bases. The CDR3 runs to 15 residues. Germline CDR1 SQVTM, CDR2 ANQGSEA. The V end was cut by 7 bases, the J end by 6 bases, with 24 bases between. Written as DNA, the CDR3 is TGCAGCGCCTTCGCCTCGGACACCCGTGGTGCTGAAGCTTTCTTT. Encoded protein: CSAFASDTRGAEAFF.